This TCR beta chain was identified in a study of T cells in tuberculosis. Study-wide context: Blood was taken before or within 7 days of anti-tuberculosis therapy.

The CDR3 has 13 residues. Germline V lookup: CDR1 LNHDA, CDR2 SQIVND (reference sequence). V lost 8 bases and J lost 4; bases outside the gene matches: 4. With respect to this clone: Its antigen is unknown.

Study-wide results and caveats: Shorter CDR3-alpha in active tuberculosis partly drove smaller distances.

Documented time point: new active TB diagnosis, blood taken before or within 7 days of starting treatment. Unsorted cryopreserved PBMC were sequenced, averaging roughly 100,000 T cells per clinical donor. Clones were read by immunoSEQ multiplex PCR, and TCRdb kept only the in-frame ones, dropping some. The sample records over 25,000 clones, approximately 90% being singletons. The TCR originated in an adult with tuberculosis. Some clones in this sample may be carry-over from other donors' samples. This sequence joins TRBV19 and TRBJ1-3, with TRBD1 matching 8 bases. The sequenced sample was PBMCs, obtained at tuberculosis diagnosis. The CDR3 nucleotides read TGTGCCAGTCAGGACAGGGAAGGAAACACCATATATTTT. Protein: CASQDREGNTIYF.